The clone carrying this T cell receptor (beta chain) occurred once. The antigen is not known. Presence of unique molecular identifiers characterized the TCR beta cDNA libraries. Using its own MiXCR run on the PCR reads, TCRdb lists one record per CDR3 protein. The repertoire holds 380,000 or so distinct CDR3 sequences, around a third seen once, with 10% to 15% in the top ten. These data belong to a study of post-analysis software for immune sequencing data. The germline gives CDR1 MNHEY, CDR2 SVGAGI. The CDR3 consists of 14 residues. Trimming stripped 8 bases from V and 2 bases from J, with 16 bases between. General study findings and limits: A few TRBV segments appeared more often in patients than in controls, and TRBV5-6, TRBV5-1 and TRBV20-1 were among these.

Sample: blood. The receptor comes from a girl between 5 and 17 years old with multiple sclerosis. The genes are TRBV6-5 and TRBJ2-7; D possibly matches TRBD1 or TRBD2 (5 bases each). The chain's CDR3 is CASWPRDDPYEQYF. CDR3 sequence (DNA): TGTGCCAGCTGGCCCCGGGACGATCCCTACGAGCAGTACTTC.